Below, 3 T cell receptor beta chains from the same sample are listed, as sequenced in a study of OX40 agonist ivuxolimab in advanced cancers. Assay: immunoSEQ multiplex PCR; the TCRdb copy retains only in-frame clones and omits some. This table has tens of thousands of clones, around 90% appearing once. Sequenced here: CD4+ or CD8+ T cells sorted from blood, sampled in a trial of the OX40 agonist ivuxolimab. These receptors were collected from an adult with an advanced solid tumor such as melanoma, head and neck, liver or kidney cancer.

This clone was seen only once. The V gene is TRBV6-1, the J gene TRBJ2-2; a weak D match, TRBD1 (5 bases). CDR1 MNHNS and CDR2 SASEGT come from the germline V gene. V lost 4 bases, J lost 7 bases, and 13 bases lay in between. The CDR3 spans 14 residues. The CDR3 DNA is TGTGCCAGCAGTGGGGGCGTTTTGGGCGGGGAGCTGTTTTTT. This codes for CASSGGVLGGELFF.

V gene TRBV4-2 combines with J gene TRBJ2-5, with D possibly called TRBD1 or TRBD2 (5 bases each). Germline CDR1 reads LGHNA; CDR2 reads YNFKEQ. This CDR3 is built from 16 residues. Trimming shortened V by 0 bases and J by 5 bases, and 16 bases separated the two germline ends. The CDR3 coding sequence is TGTGCCAGCAGCCAAGATTTGGGGGAGATGGGGGAGACCCAGTACTTC. The encoded protein is CASSQDLGEMGETQYF.

The chain uses TRBV30 and TRBJ2-1; 8 nucleotides align to TRBD2. The ends lost 4 bases at V and 10 bases at J; junction bases unmatched: 15. The CDR3 consists of 15 residues. Germline CDR1 reads GTSNPN; CDR2 reads SVGIG (reference sequence). CDR3 DNA: TGTGCCTGGAATCCCAGGCCAGCGGGAGTAGACGAGCAGTTCTTC. It is translated as CAWNPRPAGVDEQFF.